The clone carrying this T cell receptor (beta chain) was seen just once. What it binds is unknown. This entry is derived from a study of cytomegalovirus exposure and HLA in healthy donors. Whole-study context: Genetic ancestry analysis placed about 76% of the approximately 390 donors that were genotyped in the Caucasian-associated cluster.

Findings and limits, study-wide: Among the most significant clusters, several appeared linked to common viral pathogens in a later analysis.

60 Vbeta and 13 Jbeta primers were used in PCR. Per the study methods: It was a later analysis that counted tens of millions of unique TCR beta chains, of which about 10 million were shared. Data came from immunoSEQ multiplex PCR; TCRdb stores just in-frame clones and leaves some out. V, J and clone size derive from that table, while D and trimming were established from the DNA sequence. The data contain some 120,000 clones, more than 60% of them seen just once; the ten biggest clones take up 7.5% to 9.5%. Trimming removed 3 bases at V and 0 bases at J, with 13 bases between. The CDR3 runs to 16 residues. CDR1 is MDHEN and CDR2 is SYDVKM in the germline V gene. Whereas donors were nominally healthy upon sampling, unrecorded immune exposures were probable.

Sequences were obtained from PBMCs. This chain uses TRBV28 with TRBJ2-3, with TRBD2 as a possible D gene (6 bases). The receptor comes from a woman aged 45-59 years in good health and CMV-seropositive. This CDR3 is CASSFGGRPSTDTQYF. The DNA of the CDR3 is TGTGCCAGCAGTTTCGGAGGGCGCCCCAGCACAGATACGCAGTATTTT.